These T cell receptor beta chains were read from a single sample in a study of cytomegalovirus exposure and HLA in healthy donors. The protocol was immunoSEQ multiplex PCR, while the TCRdb copy is restricted to in-frame clones and leaves out a portion. This sample has about 190,000 clones, with 85% to 90% found just once. Sequenced sample: PBMCs. The origin of the receptors is a man under 40 in good health and CMV-seronegative. Both conserved end residues are part of each CDR3. The D gene is left open where the match is weak. The size entry is marked missing in some rows and otherwise reads once, few, many or a size class.

j_gene: TRBJ2-3
d_gene: -
v_gene: TRBV5-1
abundance: -
CDR3nt: TGCGCCAGCAGCTTGGCGTTAGCGAGCTCAGATACGCAGTATTTT
CDR3aa: CASSLALASSDTQYF

j_gene: TRBJ2-7
d_gene: TRBD1
v_gene: TRBV5-6
abundance: -
CDR3nt: TGTGCCAGCACCGCGGGGACAGGGGTTAACTACGAGCAGTACTTC
CDR3aa: CASTAGTGVNYEQYF

j_gene: TRBJ2-7
d_gene: TRBD1
v_gene: TRBV14
abundance: -
CDR3nt: TGTGCCAGCGCTCGGGGGACAGGCAGCTACGAGCAGTACTTC
CDR3aa: CASARGTGSYEQYF

j_gene: TRBJ2-2
d_gene: -
v_gene: TRBV30
abundance: -
CDR3nt: TGTGCCTGGAGTAGAACGGGGACCGGGGAGCTGTTTTTT
CDR3aa: CAWSRTGTGELFF

j_gene: TRBJ2-5
d_gene: -
v_gene: TRBV7-9
abundance: -
CDR3nt: TGTGCCAGCCTTCTCGGGGGCCAAGAGACCCAGTACTTC
CDR3aa: CASLLGGQETQYF

j_gene: TRBJ1-1
d_gene: -
v_gene: TRBV30
abundance: -
CDR3nt: TGTGCCTGGACCGGACTCACTGAAGCTTTCTTT
CDR3aa: CAWTGLTEAFF

j_gene: TRBJ1-1
d_gene: -
v_gene: TRBV13
abundance: -
CDR3nt: TGTGCCAGCAGGGATAAACAGGACACTGAAGCTTTCTTT
CDR3aa: CASRDKQDTEAFF

j_gene: TRBJ1-5
d_gene: -
v_gene: TRBV28
abundance: -
CDR3nt: TGTGCCAGCAGTCCCCCTATGGCGGCGTGGCAGAGCAATCAGCCCCAGCATTTT
CDR3aa: CASSPPMAAWQSNQPQHF

j_gene: TRBJ2-7
d_gene: TRBD1
v_gene: TRBV5-5
abundance: -
CDR3nt: TGTGCCAGCAGCTCCCTCCGGTTGGGACAGACGAACGAGCAGTACTTC
CDR3aa: CASSSLRLGQTNEQYF

j_gene: TRBJ1-1
d_gene: TRBD1
v_gene: TRBV29-1
abundance: -
CDR3nt: TGCAGCGTTGGTGGGACAGTAGACACTGAAGCTTTCTTT
CDR3aa: CSVGGTVDTEAFF

j_gene: TRBJ2-3
d_gene: -
v_gene: TRBV5-1
abundance: -
CDR3nt: TGCGCCAGCAGCTCCATGGGACTGGTAATGGATACGCAGTATTTT
CDR3aa: CASSSMGLVMDTQYF

j_gene: TRBJ1-1
d_gene: TRBD1
v_gene: TRBV4-2
abundance: -
CDR3nt: TGTGCCAGCAGCCGAGGGGGCGGGGCAGGGGGAAATTTGGAGACTGAAGCTTTCTTT
CDR3aa: CASSRGGGAGGNLETEAFF

j_gene: TRBJ1-5
d_gene: -
v_gene: TRBV5-6
abundance: -
CDR3nt: TGTGCCAGCAGCTTAACGGGATTTTCTCAGCCCCAGCATTTT
CDR3aa: CASSLTGFSQPQHF

j_gene: TRBJ1-2
d_gene: TRBD1
v_gene: TRBV19
abundance: -
CDR3nt: TGTGCCAGTAGTTTTGGACAGGCCCCATATGGCTACACCTTC
CDR3aa: CASSFGQAPYGYTF

j_gene: TRBJ1-6
d_gene: -
v_gene: TRBV7-2
abundance: -
CDR3nt: TGTGCCAGCAGCGAGATGAGGGATTCACCCCTCCACTTT
CDR3aa: CASSEMRDSPLHF

j_gene: TRBJ2-1
d_gene: TRBD2
v_gene: TRBV28
abundance: -
CDR3nt: TGTGCCAGCAGGAAGGGACTAGACCTGAACAATGAGCAGTTCTTC
CDR3aa: CASRKGLDLNNEQFF

j_gene: TRBJ2-3
d_gene: -
v_gene: TRBV7-9
abundance: -
CDR3nt: TGTGCCAGCAGCTTATCTGTTGCAGATACGCAGTATTTT
CDR3aa: CASSLSVADTQYF

j_gene: TRBJ1-2
d_gene: TRBD1
v_gene: TRBV6-5
abundance: few
CDR3nt: TGTGCCAGCACCTTAACGACAGGGGGCCTCTATGGCTACACCTTC
CDR3aa: CASTLTTGGLYGYTF

j_gene: TRBJ2-7
d_gene: -
v_gene: TRBV29-1
abundance: few
CDR3nt: TGCAGCGTTGTGCTCCTGGACAAGTCCTACGAGCAGTACTTC
CDR3aa: CSVVLLDKSYEQYF

j_gene: TRBJ2-5
d_gene: -
v_gene: TRBV5-1
abundance: -
CDR3nt: TGCGCCAGCAGTTTTGTCCCCAGCCAAGAGACCCAGTACTTC
CDR3aa: CASSFVPSQETQYF

j_gene: TRBJ2-1
d_gene: TRBD1
v_gene: TRBV14
abundance: few
CDR3nt: TGTGCCAGCAGCCCGATAGGACAGGCCCGTGAGCAGTTCTTC
CDR3aa: CASSPIGQAREQFF

j_gene: TRBJ2-3
d_gene: TRBD2
v_gene: TRBV4-2
abundance: -
CDR3nt: TGTGCCAGCAGCCAAGATGGGACGGGGGGGCCTTCAGATACGCAGTATTTT
CDR3aa: CASSQDGTGGPSDTQYF

j_gene: TRBJ2-2
d_gene: TRBD1
v_gene: TRBV9
abundance: -
CDR3nt: TGTGCCAGCAGCCGTACGGGACAGGGGGCGGACACCGGGGAGCTGTTTTTT
CDR3aa: CASSRTGQGADTGELFF

j_gene: TRBJ1-4
d_gene: -
v_gene: TRBV4-3
abundance: few
CDR3nt: TGCGCCAGCAGCCAAGACCGGAATGAAAAACTGTTTTTT
CDR3aa: CASSQDRNEKLFF

j_gene: TRBJ2-3
d_gene: -
v_gene: TRBV5-1
abundance: -
CDR3nt: TGCGCCAGCAGCCCCAGGATTGCTAACACAGATACGCAGTATTTT
CDR3aa: CASSPRIANTDTQYF

j_gene: TRBJ1-5
d_gene: -
v_gene: TRBV18
abundance: -
CDR3nt: TGTGCCAGCTCCCCCGGGGGGTTGTTGAGCAATCAGCCCCAGCATTTT
CDR3aa: CASSPGGLLSNQPQHF

j_gene: TRBJ2-7
d_gene: TRBD1
v_gene: TRBV27
abundance: once
CDR3nt: TGTGCCAGCAGTCTCCGGGACAGGTCCTACGAGCAGTACTTC
CDR3aa: CASSLRDRSYEQYF

j_gene: TRBJ1-5
d_gene: -
v_gene: TRBV19
abundance: -
CDR3nt: TGTGCCAGTAGTATCGCGGGGAGTCAGCCCCAGCATTTT
CDR3aa: CASSIAGSQPQHF

j_gene: TRBJ1-1
d_gene: -
v_gene: TRBV27
abundance: -
CDR3nt: TGTGCCAGCAGTTTGACAGGGAACACTGAAGCTTTCTTT
CDR3aa: CASSLTGNTEAFF

j_gene: TRBJ2-1
d_gene: TRBD2
v_gene: TRBV4-1
abundance: -
CDR3nt: TGCGCCAGCAGCCAAGCGGGACTAGCGGGAGTTAATGAGCAGTTCTTC
CDR3aa: CASSQAGLAGVNEQFF

j_gene: TRBJ2-7
d_gene: TRBD1
v_gene: TRBV28
abundance: -
CDR3nt: TGTGCCAGCTGTAAGGGGCGGAGACAGGGGAAGGACGAGCAGTACTTC
CDR3aa: CASCKGRRQGKDEQYF

j_gene: TRBJ2-5
d_gene: -
v_gene: TRBV7-2
abundance: -
CDR3nt: TGTGCCACCTACGATGGGCTACTAGAGACCCAGTACTTC
CDR3aa: CATYDGLLETQYF

j_gene: TRBJ2-7
d_gene: TRBD1
v_gene: TRBV10-3
abundance: -
CDR3nt: TGTGCCATCAGTGAGGGGGGACAGCGGTCCTACGAGCAGTACTTC
CDR3aa: CAISEGGQRSYEQYF

j_gene: TRBJ2-1
d_gene: TRBD2
v_gene: TRBV28
abundance: -
CDR3nt: TGTGCCAGCAGTTTACGGGCCGGGGGGAGTAATGAGCAGTTCTTC
CDR3aa: CASSLRAGGSNEQFF

j_gene: TRBJ2-4
d_gene: -
v_gene: TRBV25-1
abundance: -
CDR3nt: TGTGCCAGCAGCGAACTCGGCCTGTTAGCGGACAAAAACATTCAGTACTTC
CDR3aa: CASSELGLLADKNIQYF

j_gene: TRBJ2-5
d_gene: TRBD2
v_gene: TRBV27
abundance: -
CDR3nt: TGTGCCAGCGCCCCGGGGGGGCCCATGGAGACCCAGTACTTC
CDR3aa: CASAPGGPMETQYF

j_gene: TRBJ1-1
d_gene: -
v_gene: TRBV28
abundance: few
CDR3nt: TGTGCCAGCAGTCTAGGAAATGAAGCTTTCTTT
CDR3aa: CASSLGNEAFF

j_gene: TRBJ2-7
d_gene: -
v_gene: TRBV6-5
abundance: -
CDR3nt: TGTGCCAGCAGTTACCTAAACCCCTACGAGCAGTACTTC
CDR3aa: CASSYLNPYEQYF

j_gene: TRBJ1-3
d_gene: -
v_gene: TRBV9
abundance: -
CDR3nt: TGTGCCAGCAGCGTAGGCTATAGCTCTGGAAACACCATATATTTT
CDR3aa: CASSVGYSSGNTIYF

j_gene: TRBJ2-1
d_gene: -
v_gene: TRBV7-7
abundance: -
CDR3nt: TGTGCTAGCAGCGACAGGTGGAGTAGCTCCTACAATGAGCAGTTCTTC
CDR3aa: CASSDRWSSSYNEQFF

j_gene: TRBJ1-2
d_gene: -
v_gene: TRBV19
abundance: -
CDR3nt: TGTGCCAGTAGTATAAACGGGGGGAGTGGCTACACCTTC
CDR3aa: CASSINGGSGYTF

j_gene: TRBJ2-3
d_gene: TRBD2
v_gene: TRBV4-3
abundance: -
CDR3nt: TGCGCCAGCAGCCCGAGGGGGCTAGCGGGGGGCACAGATACGCAGTATTTT
CDR3aa: CASSPRGLAGGTDTQYF